This entry features one T cell receptor (beta chain) sequence. Its specificity is not known. PCR involved 60 Vbeta and 13 Jbeta primers. Method: immunoSEQ multiplex PCR; TCRdb's copy keeps in-frame clones and lacks some. This table holds 150,000 to 200,000 clones, over 70% found once. The data were obtained in a study of cytomegalovirus exposure and HLA in healthy donors. Trimming took off 0 bases at V and 6 bases at J, with 12 bases between the two ends. The CDR3 covers 15 residues. In germline, CDR1 is SEHNR, CDR2 FQNEAQ (reference sequence). Regarding the study as a whole: In a later analysis, most CMV-associated TCR beta chains appeared HLA-restricted. There were reportedly fewer N-insertions in an Asian-associated ancestry cluster than the roughly 670-donor mean, in a later analysis. Earlier analysis found most TCR beta V segments productive about 87% or about 30% of the time. For presence/absence analyses, sequencing depth was assumed to be roughly uniform across donors.

The V and J genes are TRBV7-9 and TRBJ1-5, with D perhaps TRBD1 (6 bases). The origin of this receptor is a woman between 35 and 50 years old in good health and CMV-seropositive. Sequencing input: PBMCs. This CDR3 reads CASSLAVGAGQPQHF. CDR3 nucleotides: TGTGCCAGCAGCTTAGCGGTGGGGGCGGGTCAGCCCCAGCATTTT.